The source of this T cell receptor beta chain is a study of shared clonotypes between healthy human individuals. As for this clone: Its antigen remains unknown.

The authors ran the assay at deep level. Over several immunoSEQ plates, each subset's genomic DNA was distributed in even portions. Sequenced by immunoSEQ multiplex PCR; TCRdb stores in-frame clones only, minus some. The table lists some 490,000 clones, about 78% of them singletons, with more than 10% in the top ten. Study-wide results and limits: Sequencing depth was a factor that was expected to affect clonotype sharing among donors.

V gave up 2 bases and J gave up 8 bases; unmatched junction bases: 11. Looked up from germline, CDR1 is LGHNA and CDR2 is YNFKEQ. The CDR3 contains 16 residues. This TCR derives from a woman aged 40 to 50 in good health. Some clones in this sample may be carry-over from other donors' samples. V and J are TRBV4-2 and TRBJ2-1, with 8 bases aligning to TRBD1. The sequenced sample was PBMCs. The CDR3 protein is CASSQPLGQGLDEQFF. The CDR3 DNA is TGTGCCAGCAGCCAACCCCTTGGACAGGGTTTAGATGAGCAGTTCTTC.